This T cell receptor beta chain is from a study of T cells expressing NK-cell markers. On the study more broadly: Sorted CD3+CD56+NKG2C+, CD3+CD56+NKG2C- and CD3+CD56-NKG2C+ T cells provided the TCR beta repertoires.

The CDR3 totals 14 residues. Germline values: CDR1 SGHRS, CDR2 YFSETQ. It was by 5'RACE template switching with UMIs that TCR beta cDNA was made. TCRdb reanalyzed the 5' RACE reads and collapses them to one entry per CDR3 protein, without DNA. Its table lists more than 250,000 distinct CDR3 sequences. A remark on this clonotype: What it binds is unknown.

Study-wide points: A handful of donors had dominant NKG2C+ clonotypes that comprised roughly 1.0-8% of their CD8+ T cells.

Sequences were obtained from blood T cells: a sorted CD56 or NKG2C T cell subset, CD4+ or CD8+ T cells, or bulk PBMC T cells (not recorded which). The rearrangement links TRBV5-1 to TRBJ1-4; TCRdb indicates TRBD1, and absent DNA this call remains unverified. The TCR sequence derives from a man aged 18 to 30 in good health. The CDR3 spells CASSLAGANEKLFF. Based on the CDR3 plus reference TRBV5-1 and TRBJ1-4, the full variable domain is KAGVTQTPRYLIKTRGQQVTLSCSPISGHRSVSWYQQTPGQGLQFLFEYFSETQRNKGNFPGRFSGRQFSNSRSEMNVSTLELGDSALYLCASSLAGANEKLFFGSGTQLSVL.